This paragraph reports one T cell receptor (beta chain). Its antigen is still unknown. Nothing much larger sits one base from this clone, and base qualities are not available. CDR1 and CDR2 (MNHEY, SVGAGI) derive from the germline V gene. Trimmed from V: 0 bases; trimmed from J: 4 bases; junction bases lacking a gene match: 5. Spanning cysteine to phenylalanine, the CDR3 consists of 15 amino acids. The sequence is cut down to CDR3 DNA, 45 bases in frame from base 1. The entry originates in a study of control samples from healthy donors and cancer patients (TCRdb year 2020). The library was produced with the immunoSEQ multiplex PCR assay. TCRdb carries this immuneACCESS record with in-frame sequences only. Its versions omit some clonotypes, under half of them owing to an unresolved V gene in the studies checked, with the rest unexplained. The sample contains about 130,000 clones, around 92% of them found a single time. Roughly 0.54% of the sample is in the top ten clones.

This receptor was obtained from a man older than 75 with head and neck cancer. The chain uses TRBV6-5 and TRBJ1-2, with 7 junctional bases fitting TRBD1. Specimen: PBMCs. DNA sequence: TGTGCCAGCAGTTACTCGCCAGGGGGTCCCTATGGCTACACCTTC. Protein translation: CASSYSPGGPYGYTF.